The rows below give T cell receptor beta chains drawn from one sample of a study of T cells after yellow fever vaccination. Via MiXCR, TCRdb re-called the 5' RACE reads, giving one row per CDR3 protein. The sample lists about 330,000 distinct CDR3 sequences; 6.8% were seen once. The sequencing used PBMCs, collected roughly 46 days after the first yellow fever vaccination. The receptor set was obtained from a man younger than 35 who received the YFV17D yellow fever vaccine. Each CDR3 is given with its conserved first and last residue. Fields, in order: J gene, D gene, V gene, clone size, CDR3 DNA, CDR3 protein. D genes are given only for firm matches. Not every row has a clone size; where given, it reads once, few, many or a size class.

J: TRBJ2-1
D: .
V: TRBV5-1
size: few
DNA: TGCGCCAGCAGCGGGGAGAACAGGGTAATCAATGAGCAGTTCTTC
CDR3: CASSGENRVINEQFF

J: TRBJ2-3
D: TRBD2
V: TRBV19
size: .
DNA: TGTGCCAGTAAATCCAGCGGGGGAACAGATACGCAGTATTTT
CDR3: CASKSSGGTDTQYF

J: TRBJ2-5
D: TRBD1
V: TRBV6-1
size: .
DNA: TGTGCCAGCAGTACAGGGGACAGGGGGCTCTTCCAAGAGACCCAGTACTTC
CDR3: CASSTGDRGLFQETQYF

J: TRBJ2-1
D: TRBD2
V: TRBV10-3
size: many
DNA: TGTGCCATCAGAGGGACTAGGGGAGACAATGAGCAGTTCTTC
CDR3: CAIRGTRGDNEQFF

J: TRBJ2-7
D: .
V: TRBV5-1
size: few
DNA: TGCGCCAGCAGCTTGAAGGCGGGGTCTCAGGAGAACTACGAGCAGTACTTC
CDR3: CASSLKAGSQENYEQYF

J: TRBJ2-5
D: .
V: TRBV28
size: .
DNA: TGTGCCAGCAGTTTACCAGGGGGGATCCGGGAGACCCAGTACTTC
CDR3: CASSLPGGIRETQYF

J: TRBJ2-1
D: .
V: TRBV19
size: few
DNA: TGTGCCAGTAGTAGGCTCGGAGCGAGCCCCTACAATGAGCAGTTCTTC
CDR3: CASSRLGASPYNEQFF

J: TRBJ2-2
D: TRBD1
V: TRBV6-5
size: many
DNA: TGTGCCAGCAGTTACTACCCCCAGGGGGTCGACACCGGGGAGCTGTTTTTT
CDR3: CASSYYPQGVDTGELFF

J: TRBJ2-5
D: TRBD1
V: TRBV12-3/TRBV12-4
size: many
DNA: TGTGCCAGCAGTTTTCAGGGGGTGACTCCCCAAGAGACCCAGTACTTC
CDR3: CASSFQGVTPQETQYF

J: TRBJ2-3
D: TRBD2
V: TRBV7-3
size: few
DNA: TGTGCCAGCAGCCTCCAGGCGGGGGGAGGGACAGATACGCAGTATTTT
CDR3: CASSLQAGGGTDTQYF

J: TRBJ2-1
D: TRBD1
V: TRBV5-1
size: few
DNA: TGCGCCAGCAGCTTGGGCACTCCGTCAGTCCGATCTGGGACAGAGCCTTACAATGAGCAGTTCTTC
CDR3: CASSLGTPSVRSGTEPYNEQFF

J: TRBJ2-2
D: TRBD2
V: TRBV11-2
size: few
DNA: TGTGCCAGCAGCTTTCGGACTAGCGGGGGGCGGGGCACCGGGGAGCTGTTTTTT
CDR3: CASSFRTSGGRGTGELFF

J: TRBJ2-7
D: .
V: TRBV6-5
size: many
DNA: TGTGCCAGCAAAGAGCAGGGGCCCAGTTACGAGCAGTACTTC
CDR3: CASKEQGPSYEQYF

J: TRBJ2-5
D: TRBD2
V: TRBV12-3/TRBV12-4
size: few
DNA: TGTGCCAGCAAACTAGCGGGGGGTCAAGAGACCCAGTACTTC
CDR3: CASKLAGGQETQYF

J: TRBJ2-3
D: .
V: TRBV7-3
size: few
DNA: TGTGCCAGCAGCCCCCGCATAGGGGGGGATACGCAGTATTTT
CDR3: CASSPRIGGDTQYF